The T cell receptor beta chain described here comes from a study of PD-L1 blockade in urothelial cancer. Study-wide context: Men with urothelial cancer arising in the bladder made up most of the roughly 29 patients. Prior exposure to chemotherapy in patients amounted to 0 to 3 regimens received. The median number of T cells present in blood samples was 141,255.

Broader study findings: Where pretreatment blood TCR clonality fell below the median, better survival was predicted.

Sequencing used immunoSEQ multiplex PCR; TCRdb keeps in-frame clones, though not all of them. The sample records tens of thousands of clones, roughly 89% being singletons. Time point defined: pretreatment peripheral blood. This CDR3 contains 14 residues. Germline-derived CDR1 and CDR2 are SGHTA and FQGNSA. The germline V and J ends were trimmed by 5 bases and 1 base, with 11 bases remaining between them. This clone was seen a single time. Its antigen remains unknown. This TCR came from a woman in her seventies with urothelial cancer. The V call is TRBV7-2, the J call TRBJ1-1; no clear D gene. The sequencing used PBMCs, collected around atezolizumab (anti-PD-L1) treatment. CDR3 DNA sequence: TGTGCCAGCAGCCCTCATGGTAGGAACACTGAAGCTTTCTTT. It codes for CASSPHGRNTEAFF.